This is a list of T cell receptor beta chains from one sample in a study of T cell repertoires in cytomegalovirus infection. Their antigens are not known. TCRdb fed the reads into MiXCR, producing one record per CDR3 protein. This sample has approximately 990,000 distinct CDR3 sequences; around a third occur once, and the top ten carry about 14%. This specimen was cultured CD8+ T cells from PBMCs, taken from culture after CMV antigen stimulation. These receptor sequences come from a human donor in good health (CMV status not recorded). Some clones in this sample may be carry-over from other donors' samples. Both conserved end residues are part of each CDR3. The D gene is left open where the match is weak. Expanded clones are given a class, and other clones once, few, many or no size at all.

d_call	clone_size	v_call	j_call	cdr3_nt	cdr3_aa
NA	few	TRBV19	TRBJ1-5	TGTGCCAGTAGTATAAGGTCGGGCAATCAGCCCCAGCATTTT	CASSIRSGNQPQHF
NA	NA	TRBV7-6	TRBJ2-7	TGTGCCAGCACCCAGTCGGCAGGGATGTTCTACGAGCAGTACTTC	CASTQSAGMFYEQYF
NA	many	TRBV7-2	TRBJ2-5	TGTGCCAGCAGCTTAGCACGGGGGGAGACCCAGTACTTC	CASSLARGETQYF
TRBD1	few	TRBV5-1	TRBJ2-1	TGCGCCAGCAACCCGACAGGGGGCGGTGAGCAGTTCTTC	CASNPTGGGEQFF
NA	few	TRBV7-9	TRBJ1-3	TGTGCCAGCAGCTCTCAGGGCCTCTCTGGAAACACCATATATTTT	CASSSQGLSGNTIYF
NA	NA	TRBV27	TRBJ2-1	TGTGCCAGCAGTCCCGACAGCCGGGAGCAGTTCTTC	CASSPDSREQFF
NA	few	TRBV10-2	TRBJ2-1	TGCGCCAGCAGTGTCCCCGCTAGCGAACGTGAGCAGTTCTTC	CASSVPASEREQFF
NA	few	TRBV6-2/TRBV6-3	TRBJ2-1	TGTGCCAGCAGTTACCCCTCCGGGAATGAGCAGTTCTTC	CASSYPSGNEQFF
NA	few	TRBV19	TRBJ1-5	TGTGCCAGTAGTATCCACCACTACGACGCTAGCAATCAGCCCCAGCATTTT	CASSIHHYDASNQPQHF
NA	NA	TRBV2	TRBJ2-1	TGTGCCAGCAGTCGGGCAGGTCACAATGAGCAGTTCTTC	CASSRAGHNEQFF
NA	many	TRBV27	TRBJ2-1	TGTGCCAGCAGTATATGGACTTACCCGAGCTCCTACAATGAGCAGTTCTTC	CASSIWTYPSSYNEQFF
NA	few	TRBV3-1	TRBJ1-1	TGTGCCAGCAGCCAAAGGAAGGTCCTTCGGAACACTGAAGCTTTCTTT	CASSQRKVLRNTEAFF
NA	NA	TRBV4-1	TRBJ1-1	TGCGCCAGCAGCCAAGAAAGATTCTTGACTGAAGCTTTCTTT	CASSQERFLTEAFF
NA	few	TRBV7-6	TRBJ1-1	TGTGCCAGCAGCCCCCTGGGAGGGGCGGACACTGAAGCTTTCTTT	CASSPLGGADTEAFF
NA	few	TRBV9	TRBJ2-5	TGTGCCAGCAGCGAGGGACATAGCCAGGGGACCCAGTACTTC	CASSEGHSQGTQYF
NA	NA	TRBV19	TRBJ1-2	TGTGCCAGTTTACAGGGATACAACTATGGCTACACCTTC	CASLQGYNYGYTF
TRBD2	NA	TRBV5-1	TRBJ2-2	TGCGCCAGCAGTTCAAGCGGGGGGACCGACACCGGGGAGCTGTTTTTT	CASSSSGGTDTGELFF
TRBD2	NA	TRBV2	TRBJ2-1	TGTGCCAGCAGTGTGGAAGAGATTAGCGGGGCCTACAATGAGCAGTTCTTC	CASSVEEISGAYNEQFF
TRBD2	many	TRBV12-3/TRBV12-4	TRBJ2-2	TGTGCCAGCGGCCGGACTAGCGGGGGCGCGAACACCGGGGAGCTGTTTTTT	CASGRTSGGANTGELFF
NA	NA	TRBV7-3	TRBJ1-5	TGTACCAGCAGCTATGGACGGGATAGCAATCAGCCCCAGCATTTT	CTSSYGRDSNQPQHF
TRBD1	few	TRBV7-8	TRBJ1-4	TGTGCCAGCAGCTTAGAGGAGGGGGCAGCGGAAAAACTGTTTTTT	CASSLEEGAAEKLFF
TRBD1	NA	TRBV19	TRBJ2-3	TGTGCCAGTAGTACAGGGGGCTACACAGATACGCAGTATTTT	CASSTGGYTDTQYF
NA	NA	TRBV29-1	TRBJ2-2	TGCAGCGTTGTCGAAGAGACCGGGGAGCTGTTTTTT	CSVVEETGELFF
NA	NA	TRBV20-1	TRBJ2-2	TGCAGTGCTAGAGATTCGGGGGCAGCGAACACCGGGGAGCTGTTTTTT	CSARDSGAANTGELFF
NA	once	TRBV19	TRBJ1-5	TGTGCCAGTAATACCGGGATAATAAACAATCAGCCCCAGCATTTT	CASNTGIINNQPQHF
NA	NA	TRBV12-3/TRBV12-4	TRBJ2-3	TGTGCCAGCAGTTTTAGTCCCCATGAAGGGGCGAGGACAGATACGCAGTATTTT	CASSFSPHEGARTDTQYF
TRBD2	few	TRBV6-6	TRBJ2-3	TGTGCCAGCAGTTACCGACTAGCGGGGGGGCTCTCAGATACGCAGTATTTT	CASSYRLAGGLSDTQYF
TRBD1	NA	TRBV10-3	TRBJ1-2	TGTGCCTCGAGACAGGGTCCTGATGGCTACACCTTC	CASRQGPDGYTF
NA	few	TRBV4-1	TRBJ2-3	TGCGCCAGCAGCCAAGGTATCGGTAGGCGGGCAGATACGCAGTATTTT	CASSQGIGRRADTQYF
TRBD2	NA	TRBV7-3	TRBJ2-3	TGTGCCAGCAGCTTAACTAGCGGGCTTGATACGCAGTATTTT	CASSLTSGLDTQYF
NA	few	TRBV7-8	TRBJ1-4	TGTGCCAGCAGCTTAGCTCCTAAGGGGGAAAAACTGTTTTTT	CASSLAPKGEKLFF
NA	many	TRBV7-2	TRBJ1-2	TGTGCCAGCAGCTTAGGAAGCGGAAGGACCTATGGCTACACCTTC	CASSLGSGRTYGYTF